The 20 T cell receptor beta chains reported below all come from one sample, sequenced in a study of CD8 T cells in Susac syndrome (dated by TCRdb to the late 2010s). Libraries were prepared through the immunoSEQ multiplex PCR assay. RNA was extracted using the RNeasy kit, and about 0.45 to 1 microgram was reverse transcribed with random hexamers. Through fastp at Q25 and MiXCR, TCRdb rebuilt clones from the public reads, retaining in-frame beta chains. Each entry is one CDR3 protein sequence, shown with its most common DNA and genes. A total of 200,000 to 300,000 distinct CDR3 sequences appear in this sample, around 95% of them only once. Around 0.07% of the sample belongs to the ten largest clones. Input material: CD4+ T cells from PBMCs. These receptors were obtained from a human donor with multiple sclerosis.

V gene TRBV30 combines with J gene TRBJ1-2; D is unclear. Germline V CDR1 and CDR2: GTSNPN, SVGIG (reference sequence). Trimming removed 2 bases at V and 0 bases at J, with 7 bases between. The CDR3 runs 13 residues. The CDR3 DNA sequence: TGTGCCTGGAGTCTGGGATCTAACTATGGCTACACCTTC. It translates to CAWSLGSNYGYTF.

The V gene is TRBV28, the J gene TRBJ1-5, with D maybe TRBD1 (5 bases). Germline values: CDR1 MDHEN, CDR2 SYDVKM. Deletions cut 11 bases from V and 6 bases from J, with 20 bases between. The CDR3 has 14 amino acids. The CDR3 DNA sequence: TGTGCCCTTAGGGGACCGGTAGAAGGTCAGCCCCAGCATTTT. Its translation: CALRGPVEGQPQHF.

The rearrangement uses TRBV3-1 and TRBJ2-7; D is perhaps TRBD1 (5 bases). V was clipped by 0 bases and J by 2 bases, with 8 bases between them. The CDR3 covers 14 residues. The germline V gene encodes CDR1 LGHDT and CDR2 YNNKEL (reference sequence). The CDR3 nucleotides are TGTGCCAGCAGCCAAGATCCCAGGGCCTACGAGCAGTACGTC. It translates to CASSQDPRAYEQYV.

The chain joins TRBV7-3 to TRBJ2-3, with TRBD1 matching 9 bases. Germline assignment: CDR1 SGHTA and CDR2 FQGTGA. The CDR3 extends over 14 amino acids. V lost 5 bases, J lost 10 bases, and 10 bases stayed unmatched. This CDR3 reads CASSAHRGQGAQYF. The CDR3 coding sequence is TGTGCCAGCAGCGCGCACAGGGGGCAGGGGGCGCAGTATTTT. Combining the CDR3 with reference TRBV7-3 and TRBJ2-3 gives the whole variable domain GAGVSQTPSNKVTEKGKYVELRCDPISGHTALYWYRQSLGQGPEFLIYFQGTGAADDSGLPNDRFFAVRPEGSVSTLKIQRTERGDSAVYLCASSAHRGQGAQYFGPGTRLTVL.

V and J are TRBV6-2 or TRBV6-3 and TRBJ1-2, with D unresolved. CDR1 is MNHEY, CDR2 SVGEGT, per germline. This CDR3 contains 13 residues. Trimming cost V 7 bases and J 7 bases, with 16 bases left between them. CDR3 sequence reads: CASIPRLGAGYTF. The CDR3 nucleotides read TGTGCCAGCATTCCCCGGTTGGGCGCTGGCTACACCTTC.

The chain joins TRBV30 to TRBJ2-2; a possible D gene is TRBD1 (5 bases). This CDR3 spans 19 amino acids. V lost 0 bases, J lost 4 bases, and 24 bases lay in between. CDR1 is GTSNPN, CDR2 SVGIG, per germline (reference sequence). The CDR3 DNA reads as TGTGCCTGGAGTGTACAGGCAGTCCGATCAACCGGCGGCACCGGGGAGCTGTTTTTT. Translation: CAWSVQAVRSTGGTGELFF.

The CDR3 sequence: CASSLEGARREQYF. The CDR3 bases are TGCGCCAGCAGCCTGGAGGGGGCCCGGAGGGAGCAGTACTTC. The chain links TRBV5-1 to TRBJ2-7; D may be TRBD1 (7 bases). V lost 4 bases, J lost 7 bases, and 18 bases lay in between. CDR3 length equals 14 residues. The V gene's germline CDR1 is SGHRS and CDR2 YFSETQ.

The CDR3 reads CASSLVGGDTEAFF. In nucleotides, the CDR3 is TGTGCCAGCAGCTTAGTGGGTGGGGACACTGAAGCTTTCTTT. The V and J genes are TRBV7-9 and TRBJ1-1; D not certain. Germline values: CDR1 SEHNR, CDR2 FQNEAQ (reference sequence). Trimming left V 1 base short and J 3 bases short, with 9 bases between. The CDR3 has 14 amino acids.

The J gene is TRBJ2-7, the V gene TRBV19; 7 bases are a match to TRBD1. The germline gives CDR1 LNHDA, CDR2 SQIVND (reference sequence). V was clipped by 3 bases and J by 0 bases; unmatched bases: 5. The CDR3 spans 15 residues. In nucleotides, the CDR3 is TGTGCCAGTAGTATTTCGACAGGGTTCTCCTACGAGCAGTACTTC. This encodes CASSISTGFSYEQYF.

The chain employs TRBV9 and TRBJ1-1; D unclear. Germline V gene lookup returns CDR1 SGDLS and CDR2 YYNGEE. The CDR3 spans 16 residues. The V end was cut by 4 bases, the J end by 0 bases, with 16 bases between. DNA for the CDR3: TGTGCCAGCAGCACCCTCCCGGGCCTGTTGAACACTGAAGCTTTCTTT. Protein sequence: CASSTLPGLLNTEAFF. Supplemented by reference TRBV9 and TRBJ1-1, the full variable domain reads DSGVTQTPKHLITATGQRVTLRCSPRSGDLSVYWYQQSLDQGLQFLIQYYNGEERAKGNILERFSAQQFPDLHSELNLSSLELGDSALYFCASSTLPGLLNTEAFFGQGTRLTVV.

The CDR3 region has the DNA TGTGCCAGCAGCTTAGAGGTCCCCTTGACCACGGCTGAAGCTTTCTTT. Translation gives CASSLEVPLTTAEAFF. The chain combines TRBV7-8 with TRBJ1-1; D call uncertain. Germline CDR1 and CDR2: SGHVS and FQNEAQ. This CDR3 contains 16 residues. V lost 1 base, J lost 6 bases, and 18 bases lay in between.

The CDR3 spells CASTRLADEQYV. CDR3 sequence (DNA): TGTGCCAGCACTCGACTAGCGGACGAGCAGTACGTC. The chain carries TRBV2 and TRBJ2-7, with 9 bases identical to TRBD2. Germline CDR1 SNHLY, CDR2 FYNNEI. The V gene end was trimmed by 7 bases and the J gene end by 5 bases; junction bases not matched to a gene: 3. The CDR3 extends over 12 amino acids.

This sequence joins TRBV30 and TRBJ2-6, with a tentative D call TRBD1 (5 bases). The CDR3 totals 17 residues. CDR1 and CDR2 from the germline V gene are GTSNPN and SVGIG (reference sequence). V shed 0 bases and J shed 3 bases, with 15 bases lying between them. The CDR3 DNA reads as TGTGCCTGGAGTGTAAGTCAGGGTTTCTTTGGGGCCAACGTCCTGACTTTC. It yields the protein CAWSVSQGFFGANVLTF.

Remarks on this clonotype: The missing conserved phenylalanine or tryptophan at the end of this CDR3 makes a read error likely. CDR3 sequence: CSVGTGGNTEAFL. The CDR3 DNA reads as TGCAGCGTTGGAACTGGGGGAAACACTGAAGCTTTCCTT. The chain couples TRBV29-1 to TRBJ1-1; D may be TRBD1 (5 bases). The CDR3 extends over 13 amino acids. Germline values: CDR1 SQVTM, CDR2 ANQGSEA. V lost 4 bases and J lost 2, with 11 bases in between.

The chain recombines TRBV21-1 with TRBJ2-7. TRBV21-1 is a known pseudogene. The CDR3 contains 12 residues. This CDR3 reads CASSPSGHEQYV. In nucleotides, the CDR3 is TGTGCCAGCAGCCCGAGTGGCCACGAGCAGTACGTC.

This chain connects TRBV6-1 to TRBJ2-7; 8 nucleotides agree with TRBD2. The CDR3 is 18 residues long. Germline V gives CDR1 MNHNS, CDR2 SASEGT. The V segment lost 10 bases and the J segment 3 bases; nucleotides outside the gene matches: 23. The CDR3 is CATHTSGTYGWDRYEQYV. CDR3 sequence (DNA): TGTGCCACCCATACTAGCGGCACCTACGGCTGGGACCGCTACGAGCAGTACGTC.

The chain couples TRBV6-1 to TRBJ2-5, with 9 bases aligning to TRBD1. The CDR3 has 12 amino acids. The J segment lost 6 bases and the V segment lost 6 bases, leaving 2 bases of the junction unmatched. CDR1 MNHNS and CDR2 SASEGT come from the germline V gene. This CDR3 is CASSGQGQTQYF. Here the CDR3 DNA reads TGTGCCAGCAGCGGACAGGGGCAGACCCAGTACTTC.

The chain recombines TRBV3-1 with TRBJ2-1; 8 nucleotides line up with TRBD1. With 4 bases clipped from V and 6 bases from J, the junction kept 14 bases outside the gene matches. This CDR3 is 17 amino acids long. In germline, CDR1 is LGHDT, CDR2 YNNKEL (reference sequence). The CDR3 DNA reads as TGTGCCAGCAGCCCCTACCTGAGGACAGGGAGGACCAATGAGCAGTTCTTC. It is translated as CASSPYLRTGRTNEQFF.

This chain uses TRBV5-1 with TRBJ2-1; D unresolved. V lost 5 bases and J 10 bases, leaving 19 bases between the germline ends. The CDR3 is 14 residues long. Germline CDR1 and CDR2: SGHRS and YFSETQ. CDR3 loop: CASRPTFSNIEQFF. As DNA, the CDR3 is TGCGCCAGCAGACCAACCTTTTCAAATATCGAGCAGTTCTTC. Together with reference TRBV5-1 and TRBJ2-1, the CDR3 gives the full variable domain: KAGVTQTPRYLIKTRGQQVTLSCSPISGHRSVSWYQQTPGQGLQFLFEYFSETQRNKGNFPGRFSGRQFSNSRSEMNVSTLELGDSALYLCASRPTFSNIEQFFGPGTRLTVL.

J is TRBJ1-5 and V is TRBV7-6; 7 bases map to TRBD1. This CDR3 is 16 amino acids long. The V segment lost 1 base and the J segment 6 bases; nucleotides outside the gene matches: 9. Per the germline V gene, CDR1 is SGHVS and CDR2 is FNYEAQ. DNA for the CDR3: TGTGCCAGCAGCTTAGAAACAGGGGAAATCAGTCAGCCCCAGCATTTT. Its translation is CASSLETGEISQPQHF.